This T cell receptor beta chain was profiled in a study of blood T cell repertoires in COVID-19. Trimming took off 1 base at V and 3 bases at J, with 7 bases between the two ends. CDR1 LGHDT and CDR2 YNNKEL come from the germline V gene (reference sequence). The CDR3 loop spans 14 amino acids. Sequenced by immunoSEQ multiplex PCR; TCRdb stores in-frame clones only, minus some. Of some 150,000 clones listed, over 65% are singletons. Sequenced material: peripheral blood. The chain combines TRBV3-1 (or the pseudogene TRBV3-2) with TRBJ1-5, with D uncertain. The TCR comes from a man aged 70-80 years with acute or convalescent COVID-19. The CDR3 here is CASSQGQINQPQHF. CDR3 nucleotides: TGTGCCAGCAGCCAAGGTCAGATCAATCAGCCCCAGCATTTT.